This T cell receptor beta chain comes out of a study of cytomegalovirus exposure and HLA in healthy donors. In the study overall: Around 190 million T cells yielded 120 million or so unique TCR beta sequences, as an earlier analysis found. Drawn from HLA-typed donors, tens of millions of unique TCRs were held in an early data release. Findings and limits, study-wide: Earlier analysis found most TCR beta V segments productive about 87% or about 30% of the time. Cytomegalovirus-associated status was assigned to about 150 TCR beta chains.

Use of 60 Vbeta and 13 Jbeta primers characterized the PCR. Libraries were prepared by immunoSEQ multiplex PCR; TCRdb keeps only in-frame clonotypes and omits some of them. The repertoire holds around 53,000 clones, with 70% to 85% as singletons. The CDR3 length is 13 residues. CDR1 and CDR2 (germline): GTSNPN, SVGIG (reference sequence). Trimming took off 5 bases at V and 4 bases at J, with 14 bases between the two ends. Comment on this clone: The antigen is undetermined.

Material: PBMCs. This clonotype was sampled from a man aged 50 or older in good health and CMV-seronegative. V gene TRBV30 combines with J gene TRBJ1-2, with D perhaps matching TRBD1 (6 bases). In DNA, the CDR3 is TGTGCCTGGTCAAACAGGGAGAGCTATGGCTACACCTTC. Translating gives CAWSNRESYGYTF.